Presented here are 8 T cell receptor beta chains from one specimen sequenced in a study of blood T cells in healthy people across ages. PCR was performed a second time for roughly 7 to 12 cycles using a sample-barcoded 5' primer and a J-beta primer mix. Via MiXCR, TCRdb re-called the 5' RACE reads, giving one row per CDR3 protein. The top ten hold approximately 0.7% of the sample, which has around 1,000,000 distinct CDR3 sequences, approximately 25% seen once. In addition, the sample was reused for a study of T cells of mothers and their children.

The sample consisted of blood. Every receptor here comes from a girl aged 2 to 9 in good health.

This chain links TRBV7-2 with TRBJ2-5; TRBD2 matches at 7 bases. J was trimmed by 1 base and V by 1 base; bases with no gene match: 6. The CDR3 length is 16 residues. CDR1 is SGHTA, CDR2 FQGNSA, per germline. CDR3 coding DNA: TGTGCCAGCAGCTTAGGGCCAGGCGGGGGCCAAGAGACCCAGTACTTC. Amino acids: CASSLGPGGGQETQYF.

Only a few counts were recorded for this clonotype. V gene TRBV7-9 combines with J gene TRBJ2-3; D gene unclear. Trimming removed 5 bases from V and 3 bases from J, with 18 bases in between. Germline V gene data show CDR1 as SEHNR and CDR2 as FQNEAQ (reference sequence). This CDR3 has 16 residues. CDR3 sequence: CASSRWVVGSTDTQYF. The DNA for the CDR3 is TGTGCCAGCAGCAGATGGGTGGTTGGGTCGACAGATACGCAGTATTTT.

The DNA for the CDR3 is TGTGCCAGCAGCCCGAGTAGGGACTGGGACATTCAGTACTTC. This sequence encodes CASSPSRDWDIQYF. The chain recombines TRBV11-2 with TRBJ2-4, with D possibly TRBD2 on 6 matching bases. Germline values: CDR1 SGHAT, CDR2 FQNNGV. Trimming cost V 5 bases and J 8 bases, with 16 bases left between them. The CDR3 sequence is 14 residues long.

A single count supports this clonotype. V is TRBV7-6 and J is TRBJ1-3, with D hard to call. The V end lost 5 bases, the J end lost 1 base, and 15 bases lay between the germline ends. Germline loops: CDR1 SGHVS, CDR2 FNYEAQ. The CDR3 loop spans 16 amino acids. DNA of the CDR3: TGTGCCAGCAGCCCAGGAGGGAGAAGATCTGGAAACACCATATATTTT. It translates to CASSPGGRRSGNTIYF. Full variable domain (outside the CDR3, taken from reference TRBV7-6 and TRBJ1-3): GAGVSQSPRYKVTKRGQDVALRCDPISGHVSLYWYRQALGQGPEFLTYFNYEAQQDKSGLPNDRFSAERPEGSISTLTIQRTEQRDSAMYRCASSPGGRRSGNTIYFGEGSWLTVV.

J is TRBJ2-7 and V is TRBV13; no clear D gene. The CDR3 consists of 14 residues. Germline CDR1 reads PRHDT; CDR2 reads FYEKMQ (reference sequence). Trimming shortened V by 2 bases and J by 0 bases, and 8 bases separated the two germline ends. The CDR3 is CASSLRAASYEQYF. Here the CDR3 DNA reads TGTGCCAGCAGCTTAAGGGCGGCCTCCTACGAGCAGTACTTC.

This clonotype occurred a few times. The CDR3: CSARLSGTPYNEQFF. CDR3 in DNA: TGCAGTGCTAGATTAAGCGGGACCCCCTACAATGAGCAGTTCTTC. This chain joins TRBV20-1 and TRBJ2-1; TRBD2 aligns across 7 bases. Trimming took 2 bases from V and 2 from J; bases not matched to a gene: 6. The CDR3 loop spans 15 amino acids. Germline CDR1 and CDR2: DFQATT and SNEGSKA (reference sequence).

The V gene is TRBV6-5, the J gene TRBJ2-4; TRBD1 aligns across 8 bases. This CDR3 contains 14 residues. V dropped 0 bases and J dropped 8; count of bases not matched to a gene: 3. From germline, CDR1 is MNHEY and CDR2 SVGAGI. This CDR3 is CASSYSGQGDIQYF. CDR3 DNA: TGTGCCAGCAGTTACTCCGGACAGGGTGACATTCAGTACTTC.

DNA of the CDR3: TGCAGTGCTATTCGCCAGGGGGCGGGAGGCTACACCTTC. This sequence encodes CSAIRQGAGGYTF. The chain is built from TRBV20-1 and TRBJ1-2, with 8 nucleotides matching TRBD1. This CDR3 has 13 residues. With V trimmed by 4 bases and J by 8 bases, 9 bases remained unmatched. Germline loops: CDR1 DFQATT, CDR2 SNEGSKA (reference sequence).